This T cell receptor (beta chain) was captured in a study of technical replicates of blood from a handful of donors. Clones were read by immunoSEQ multiplex PCR, and TCRdb kept only the in-frame ones, dropping some. Among 50,000 to 70,000 clones listed, 90% to 95% were seen once. This CDR3 spans 15 amino acids. Germline V gives CDR1 SNHLY, CDR2 FYNNEI. V trimming: 7 bases; J trimming: 2 bases; junction bases outside the gene matches: 6. This chain links TRBV2 with TRBJ2-1; 9 bases align to TRBD2. The receptor comes from a human donor in good health. Some clones in this sample may be carry-over from other donors' samples. Sequenced material: PBMCs. The CDR3 nucleotides read TGTGCCAGCACCCTTAGCGGGAGTCCCTACAATGAGCAGTTCTTC. Protein product: CASTLSGSPYNEQFF.